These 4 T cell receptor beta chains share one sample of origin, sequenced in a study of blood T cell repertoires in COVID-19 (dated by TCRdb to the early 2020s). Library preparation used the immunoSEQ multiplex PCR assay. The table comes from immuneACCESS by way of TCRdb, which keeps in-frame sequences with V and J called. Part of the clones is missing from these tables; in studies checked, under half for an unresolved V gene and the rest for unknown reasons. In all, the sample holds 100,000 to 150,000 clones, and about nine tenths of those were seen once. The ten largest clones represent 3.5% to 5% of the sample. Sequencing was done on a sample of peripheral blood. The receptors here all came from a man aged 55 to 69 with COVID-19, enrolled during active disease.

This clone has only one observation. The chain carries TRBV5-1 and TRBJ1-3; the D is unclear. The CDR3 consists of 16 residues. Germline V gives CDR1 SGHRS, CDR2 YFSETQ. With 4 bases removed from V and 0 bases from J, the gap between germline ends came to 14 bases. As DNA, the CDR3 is TGCGCCAGCAGCCCTGGACTAGGGCACTCTGGAAACACCATATATTTT. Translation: CASSPGLGHSGNTIYF.

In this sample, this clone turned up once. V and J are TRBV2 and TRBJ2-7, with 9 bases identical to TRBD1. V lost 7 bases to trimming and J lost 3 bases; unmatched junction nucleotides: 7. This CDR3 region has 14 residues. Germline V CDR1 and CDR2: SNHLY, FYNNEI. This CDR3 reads CASMGGQGVYEQYF. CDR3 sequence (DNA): TGTGCCAGCATGGGGGGACAGGGCGTCTACGAGCAGTACTTC.

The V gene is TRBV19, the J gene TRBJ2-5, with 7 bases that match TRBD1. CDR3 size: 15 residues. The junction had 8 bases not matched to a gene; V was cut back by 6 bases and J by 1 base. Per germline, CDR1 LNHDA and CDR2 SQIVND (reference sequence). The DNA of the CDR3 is TGTGCCAGTAGCCTTGGACAGGACACCCAAGAGACCCAGTACTTC. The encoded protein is CASSLGQDTQETQYF.

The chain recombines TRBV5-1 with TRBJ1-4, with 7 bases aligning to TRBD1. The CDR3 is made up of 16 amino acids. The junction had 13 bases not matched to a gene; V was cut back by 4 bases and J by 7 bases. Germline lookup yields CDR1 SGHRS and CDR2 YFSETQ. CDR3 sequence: CASSQTTGTRSEKLFF. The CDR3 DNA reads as TGCGCCAGCAGCCAGACGACAGGGACTAGGAGTGAAAAACTGTTTTTT.